Each of the 6 T cell receptor beta chains below was sequenced from the same sample in a study of shared clonotypes between healthy human individuals. TCRdb keeps only in-frame clones here, not all; method: immunoSEQ multiplex PCR. The profile shows approximately 98,000 clones, about 70% of them singletons. Material: memory CD8+ T cells sorted from blood. The subset denotes: CD45RO+ cells pooled with CCR7-negative TemRA cells. The origin of the receptors is a woman in her twenties or thirties in good health.

V and J are TRBV11-3 and TRBJ1-1; TRBD1 agrees at 9 bases. V was pared by 6 bases and J by 7 bases, with 3 bases of the junction left unmatched. The CDR3 has 12 amino acids. Germline CDR1 and CDR2: SGHNT and YENEEA. Written as DNA, the CDR3 is TGTGCCAGCAGTTTGACAGGGGGTGAAGCTTTCTTT. It translates to CASSLTGGEAFF.

This clone showed up just a few times. The chain recombines TRBV4-1 with TRBJ2-7, with 14 positions matching TRBD2. Looked up from germline, CDR1 is MGHRA and CDR2 is YSYEKL. The CDR3 runs 15 residues. V lost 3 bases and J lost 6; bases outside the gene matches: 4. Here the CDR3 DNA reads TGCGCCAGCAGCCATGGGACTAGCGGGAGCAGCGAGCAGTACTTC. It specifies CASSHGTSGSSEQYF.

The chain joins TRBV4-2 to TRBJ1-4, with a possible D match to TRBD1 (6 bases). The length of the CDR3 is 16 residues. V shed 1 base and J shed 8 bases, with 17 bases lying between them. From germline, CDR1 is LGHNA and CDR2 YNFKEQ. DNA for the CDR3: TGTGCCAGCAGCCAAGGGAGGGGGTCGTGGGGAGAAAAACTGTTTTTT. It translates to CASSQGRGSWGEKLFF.

The rearrangement joins TRBV5-6 to TRBJ2-1; 12 bases are a match to TRBD2. This CDR3 contains 16 residues. CDR1 is SGHDT and CDR2 is YYEEEE in the germline V gene. The V and J ends lost 4 bases and 5 bases, in that order; junction bases with no gene match: 7. This CDR3 is CASSRTSGMLHNEQFF. Here the CDR3 DNA reads TGTGCCAGCAGCAGGACTAGCGGGATGTTACACAATGAGCAGTTCTTC.

The V gene is TRBV2, the J gene TRBJ1-2; D might be TRBD1 (6 bases). The germline V gene has CDR1 SNHLY and CDR2 FYNNEI. The V end was cut by 6 bases, the J end by 13 bases, with 18 bases between. This CDR3 comprises 12 residues. The CDR3 sequence: CASSDGTSIRTF. For the CDR3, the DNA is TGTGCCAGCAGCGATGGGACATCGATACGCACCTTC.

The CDR3 coding sequence is TGTGCCAGCAGCCAAGATCGTCAGGAACCAGATACGCAGTATTTT. This encodes CASSQDRQEPDTQYF. The rearrangement uses TRBV14 and TRBJ2-3; D is uncertain. This CDR3 region has 15 residues. CDR1 and CDR2 from the germline V gene are SGHDN and FVKESK. Trimming took 0 bases from V and 4 from J, leaving 11 bases between them. The entire variable domain, with the rest obtained from reference TRBV14 and TRBJ2-3, is as follows: EAGVTQFPSHSVIEKGQTVTLRCDPISGHDNLYWYRRVMGKEIKFLLHFVKESKQDESGMPNNRFLAERTGGTYSTLKVQPAELEDSGVYFCASSQDRQEPDTQYFGPGTRLTVL.